This T cell receptor beta chain was documented in a study of T cell clonotyping in hematopoietic cell transplantation. General observations from the study: Pathologically expanded recipient clonotypes increased progressively from day 30 to day 180 as diversity fell. Few recipient clonotypes overlapped donors; over 95% were de novo at given depth.

Using immunoSEQ multiplex PCR, the repertoire was profiled, and TCRdb retains in-frame clones only, with some absent. The sample carries some 36,000 clones, 95% recorded once. Details on this clone: Its target is unknown.

Noted time point: recipient sample about 28 days before transplant, after cytoreduction. This receptor was taken from a man aged 35-49 years with chronic myeloid leukemia. Some clones in this sample may be carry-over from other donors' samples. Sequenced here: peripheral blood mononuclear cells, sampled before stem cell transplant.

The CDR3 DNA reads as TGTGCCAGCAGTTATTCATACGGGGGCGCGACTGAAGCTTTCTTT. Protein product: CASSYSYGGATEAFF. The V and J genes are TRBV6-5 and TRBJ1-1; the D gene is possibly TRBD1 (6 bases). Germline V gene data show CDR1 as MNHEY and CDR2 as SVGAGI. Trimming shortened V by 3 bases and J by 5 bases, and 16 bases separated the two germline ends. The CDR3 has 15 residues.